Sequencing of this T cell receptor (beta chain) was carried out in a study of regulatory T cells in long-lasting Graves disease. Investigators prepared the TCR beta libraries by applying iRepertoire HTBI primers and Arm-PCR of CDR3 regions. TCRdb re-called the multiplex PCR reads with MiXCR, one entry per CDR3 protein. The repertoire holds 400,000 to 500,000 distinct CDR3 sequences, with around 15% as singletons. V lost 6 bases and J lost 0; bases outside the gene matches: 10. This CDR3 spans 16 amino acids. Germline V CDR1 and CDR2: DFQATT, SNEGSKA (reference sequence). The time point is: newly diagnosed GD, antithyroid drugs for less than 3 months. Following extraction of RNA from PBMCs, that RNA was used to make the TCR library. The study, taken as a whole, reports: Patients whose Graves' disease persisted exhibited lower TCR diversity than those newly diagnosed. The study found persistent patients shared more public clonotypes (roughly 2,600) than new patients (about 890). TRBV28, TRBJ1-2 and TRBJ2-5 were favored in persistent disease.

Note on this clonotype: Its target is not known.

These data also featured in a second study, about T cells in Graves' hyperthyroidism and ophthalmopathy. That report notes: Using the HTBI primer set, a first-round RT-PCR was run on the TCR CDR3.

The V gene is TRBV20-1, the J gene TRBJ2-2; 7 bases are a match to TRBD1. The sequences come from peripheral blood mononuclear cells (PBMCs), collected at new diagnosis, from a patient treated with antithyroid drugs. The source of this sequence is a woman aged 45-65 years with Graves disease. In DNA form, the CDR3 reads TGCAGTGCCTCCCTCGGGACAGCGACGAACACCGGGGAGCTGTTTTTT. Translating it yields CSASLGTATNTGELFF.